These 20 T cell receptor beta chains came from one sample sequenced in a study of T cell repertoires in aging, cancer and after chemotherapy. Rearranged V-D-J TRB sequences were amplified with a mixed TRB-A/B primer pool. TCRdb fed the multiplex PCR reads into MiXCR, producing one record per CDR3 protein. The data show 5,000 to 7,000 distinct CDR3 sequences, under 40% seen once. The template was genomic DNA from peripheral blood, not RNA. Sequencing used blood. These receptors came from a human donor with a blood cancer.

Concerning this clonotype itself: The conserved phenylalanine or tryptophan normally closing the CDR3 is absent here, so this likely arose from a read error. The chain has TRBV19 and TRBJ2-7; TRBD1 matches at 7 bases. The V gene end was trimmed by 5 bases and the J gene end by 2 bases; junction bases not matched to a gene: 6. Germline V CDR1 and CDR2: LNHDA, SQIVND (reference sequence). The CDR3 contains 14 residues. The CDR3 reads CASSSRDSPYEQYL. The CDR3 DNA sequence: TGTGCCAGTAGTTCCAGGGACAGTCCCTACGAGCAGTACTTA.

The V gene is TRBV11-1, the J gene TRBJ2-7; the D is unclear. The CDR3 runs 14 residues. V dropped 4 bases and J dropped 5 bases, with 15 bases sitting between them. The germline V gene encodes CDR1 SGHAT and CDR2 FQDESV (reference sequence). CDR3 DNA sequence: TGTGCCAGCAGCTCCCCGGTTTCGGCCAACGAGCAGTACTTC. Its protein is CASSSPVSANEQYF. Complete variable domain (other parts from reference TRBV11-1 and TRBJ2-7): EAEVAQSPRYKITEKSQAVAFWCDPISGHATLYWYRQILGQGPELLVQFQDESVVDDSQLPKDRFSAERLKGVDSTLKIQPAELGDSAMYLCASSSPVSANEQYFGPGTRLTVT.

The rearrangement uses TRBV5-1 and TRBJ2-2; 7 bases agree with TRBD2. This CDR3 comprises 13 residues. With V trimmed by 4 bases and J by 10 bases, 7 bases remained unmatched. Germline lookup yields CDR1 SGHRS and CDR2 YFSETQ. The CDR3 loop reads CASSRREKSELFF. CDR3 nucleotide sequence: TGCGCCAGCAGCCGGCGGGAGAAGTCGGAGCTGTTTTTT.

This clonotype was detected once. The V gene is TRBV20-1, the J gene TRBJ1-4, with 7 bases identical to TRBD1. The CDR3 is 13 amino acids. V shed 5 bases, J shed 4 bases, and the junction held 4 bases outside the gene matches. CDR1 is DFQATT and CDR2 is SNEGSKA in the germline V gene (reference sequence). The CDR3 coding sequence is TGCAGTGCTTGGCCAGGGGGTAATGAAAAACTGTTTTTT. It specifies CSAWPGGNEKLFF.

CDR3 coding DNA: TGTGCCAGCAGAACGGACAGGGACTATGGCTACACCTTC. Its protein is CASRTDRDYGYTF. This chain links TRBV28 with TRBJ1-2; 8 bases fit TRBD1. Unmatched junction bases numbered 3, after V lost 6 bases and J lost 3 bases. The CDR3 covers 13 residues. Germline V gene lookup returns CDR1 MDHEN and CDR2 SYDVKM.

This clonotype is judged medium-sized. V and J are TRBV27 and TRBJ2-7; 8 bases fit TRBD1. Trimming removed 5 bases from V and 1 base from J; junction bases left unmatched: 4. The CDR3 sequence is 14 residues long. Germline lookup yields CDR1 MNHEY and CDR2 SMNVEV (reference sequence). This CDR3 reads CASSGQGKSYEQYF. CDR3 DNA sequence: TGTGCCAGCAGTGGACAGGGTAAATCCTACGAGCAGTACTTC.

This clonotype was found a few times. The chain links TRBV19 to TRBJ2-3; 8 nucleotides line up with TRBD1. V lost 4 bases, J lost 3 bases, and 6 bases stayed unmatched. Germline-derived CDR1 and CDR2 are LNHDA and SQIVND (reference sequence). The CDR3 loop spans 15 amino acids. This CDR3 reads CASSTRTGRTDTQYF. In DNA, the CDR3 is TGTGCCAGTAGTACGAGGACAGGGAGGACAGATACGCAGTATTTT.

Concerning this clonotype: The junction shows a germline mismatch at one end, possibly a read error. The chain is built from TRBV5-6 and TRBJ2-7; D not resolved. CDR1 SGHDT and CDR2 YYEEEE come from the germline V gene. There are 13 residues in the CDR3. CDR3 region: CVSSLAVYYEQYF. The CDR3 region has the DNA TGTGTCAGCAGCTTGGCCGTATACTACGAGCAGTACTTC.

This clonotype appeared a few times. The V gene is TRBV6-5, the J gene TRBJ2-7, with 8 bases aligning to TRBD2. Trimming at V came to 5 bases and at J to 1 base, leaving 4 bases not matched to a gene. The CDR3 covers 14 residues. The germline CDR1 and CDR2 sequences are MNHEY and SVGAGI. The CDR3 region has the DNA TGTGCCAGCAGTACGAGCGGGAGATCCTACGAGCAGTACTTC. The encoded protein is CASSTSGRSYEQYF.

This clonotype is a singleton in its sample. A read error may account for a junction end that differs from germline. The chain carries TRBV6-2 or TRBV6-3 and TRBJ2-1; D call uncertain. The CDR3 has 11 amino acids. The germline gives CDR1 MNHEY, CDR2 SVGEGT. The CDR3 nucleotides are TGTGCCAGCGTTAACTACATTGAGCAGTTCTTC. The encoded protein is CASVNYIEQFF.

This clonotype rates as medium-sized. This sequence joins TRBV29-1 and TRBJ2-1; 10 bases align to TRBD2. This CDR3 comprises 17 residues. V shed 2 bases, J shed 4 bases, and the junction held 11 bases outside the gene matches. Looked up from germline, CDR1 is SQVTM and CDR2 is ANQGSEA. In DNA, the CDR3 is TGCAGCGTTGAACTCTTTCTAGCGGGAGTCGGGTACAATGAGCAGTTCTTC. This sequence encodes CSVELFLAGVGYNEQFF.

This clonotype has more than one count but fewer than ten. CDR3: CASSLWGRQYF. The CDR3 DNA is TGTGCCAGCAGCTTGTGGGGGCGACAGTACTTC. This rearrangement joins TRBV5-6 to TRBJ2-7; maybe TRBD1 (6 bases). The V end lost 1 base, the J end lost 10 bases, and 9 bases lay between the germline ends. This CDR3 is built from 11 residues. Germline CDR1 and CDR2: SGHDT and YYEEEE. Full variable domain (rest looked up from reference TRBV5-6 and TRBJ2-7): DAGVTQSPTHLIKTRGQQVTLRCSPKSGHDTVSWYQQALGQGPQFIFQYYEEEERQRGNFPDRFSGHQFPNYSSELNVNALLLGDSALYLCASSLWGRQYFGPGTRLTVT.

The chain uses TRBV20-1 and TRBJ2-1; D possibly matches TRBD1 or TRBD2 (5 bases each). V was pared by 6 bases and J by 7 bases, with 22 bases between. The CDR3 sequence is 15 residues long. Germline values: CDR1 DFQATT, CDR2 SNEGSKA (reference sequence). The CDR3 region has the DNA TGCAGTGCCCACCGGCAGGGACCCAGGGCGAATGAGCAGTTCTTC. Protein product: CSAHRQGPRANEQFF.

This clonotype was observed a handful of times. The chain employs TRBV12-3 or TRBV12-4 and TRBJ2-7; 8 bases match TRBD1. V trimming: 6 bases; J trimming: 7 bases; junction bases outside the gene matches: 14. There are 15 residues in the CDR3. CDR3 DNA sequence: TGTGCCAGCAGAATGACGGGACAGGACGCTTGGGAGCAGTACTTC. It translates to CASRMTGQDAWEQYF.

J is TRBJ2-7 and V is TRBV6-2 or TRBV6-3; 7 positions agree with TRBD2. Germline V gene data show CDR1 as MNHEY and CDR2 as SVGEGT. There are 14 residues in the CDR3. Trimming at V came to 5 bases and at J to 3 bases, leaving 7 bases not matched to a gene. The CDR3 DNA reads TGTGCCAGCAGTAGGCCCGGGACTAACTACGAGCAGTACTTC. It codes for CASSRPGTNYEQYF.

This clonotype was seen more than once but under ten times. The rearrangement joins TRBV6-9 to TRBJ2-7; 13 bases fit TRBD2. V dropped 9 bases and J dropped 4; count of bases not matched to a gene: 9. CDR3 length: 15 residues. The V gene's germline CDR1 is MNHGY and CDR2 SVAAGI. Written as DNA, the CDR3 is TGTGCCAGAACACCCGGGACTAGCGGGATTTACGAGCAGTACTTC. Its protein is CARTPGTSGIYEQYF.

The CDR3 reads CAISEKLAVTNEQFF. CDR3 bases: TGTGCCATCAGTGAAAAACTAGCGGTTACCAACGAGCAGTTCTTC. The V call is TRBV10-3, the J call TRBJ2-1; 8 nucleotides match TRBD2. Germline lookup yields CDR1 ENHRY and CDR2 SYGVKD. The CDR3 is 15 residues long. The J segment lost 10 bases and the V segment lost 3 bases, leaving 11 bases of the junction unmatched.

This clonotype was seen only a few times. In DNA, the CDR3 is TGTGCCAGCAGTGATACTATCACAGGGGTCTATGGCTACACCTTC. This translates into CASSDTITGVYGYTF. V and J are TRBV6-5 and TRBJ1-2; 7 positions agree with TRBD1. J was trimmed by 4 bases and V by 5 bases; bases with no gene match: 10. This CDR3 has 15 residues. CDR1 is MNHEY and CDR2 is SVGAGI in the germline V gene.

The chain links TRBV27 to TRBJ2-1, with D possibly TRBD2 on 6 matching bases. Between the trimmed V and J ends, which lost 2 bases and 7 bases, there was a span of 6 bases. This CDR3 comprises 12 residues. Germline V gene lookup returns CDR1 MNHEY and CDR2 SMNVEV (reference sequence). As DNA, the CDR3 is TGTGCCAGCAGTTTAGGGGGGAATGAGCAGTTCTTC. It yields the protein CASSLGGNEQFF.

V and J are TRBV6-5 and TRBJ2-2, with D possibly matching TRBD1 (5 bases). Germline V CDR1 and CDR2: MNHEY, SVGAGI. Trimming took off 2 bases at V and 5 bases at J, with 18 bases between the two ends. The CDR3 has 17 residues. CDR3 sequence reads: CASSYKFWGSGTGELFF. The CDR3, as DNA: TGTGCCAGCAGTTACAAGTTCTGGGGCTCTGGGACCGGGGAGCTGTTTTTT.